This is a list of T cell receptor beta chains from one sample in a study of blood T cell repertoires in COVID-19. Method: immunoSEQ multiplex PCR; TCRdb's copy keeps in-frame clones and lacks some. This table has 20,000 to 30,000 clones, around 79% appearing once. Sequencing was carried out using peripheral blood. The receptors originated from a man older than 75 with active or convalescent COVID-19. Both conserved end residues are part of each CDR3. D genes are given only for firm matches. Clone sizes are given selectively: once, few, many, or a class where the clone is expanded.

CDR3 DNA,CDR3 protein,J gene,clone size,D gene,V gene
TGCGCCAGCAGCTTTGCTGGCAGGGGACGCACAGATACGCAGTATTTT,CASSFAGRGRTDTQYF,TRBJ2-3,NA,NA,TRBV5-1
TGTGCCAGCAGTTTAGCGGGATCCTACAATGAGCAGTTCTTC,CASSLAGSYNEQFF,TRBJ2-1,NA,NA,TRBV27
TGTGCCAGCAGCTTGAAGTCCCCCCTTAGCGGATCTAGCACAGATACGCAGTATTTT,CASSLKSPLSGSSTDTQYF,TRBJ2-3,few,NA,TRBV7-2
TGTGCCAGCAGCTTGGCCGGGGGGGAGACCCAGTACTTC,CASSLAGGETQYF,TRBJ2-5,NA,TRBD2,TRBV5-6
TGTGCCAGCAGTCGTCCGGGCAGGGGGAATGAGCAGTTCTTC,CASSRPGRGNEQFF,TRBJ2-1,NA,TRBD1,TRBV6-2/TRBV6-3
TGTGCCAGCAGCTCTTTTCGGCGGGAGGGGTACGAGCAGTACTTC,CASSSFRREGYEQYF,TRBJ2-7,NA,TRBD2,TRBV11-3
TGCGCCAGCAGCACCGGACAGGTCGAGGAAGAGCAGTACTTC,CASSTGQVEEEQYF,TRBJ2-7,NA,TRBD1,TRBV5-1
TGTGCCAGCAGTTTCAGAGGGCTTGAAGCTTTCTTT,CASSFRGLEAFF,TRBJ1-1,NA,NA,TRBV12-3/TRBV12-4
TGTGCCAGTTTCAGTCTAGCGGGAGGGCCGGCAGCCAAAAACATTCAGTACTTC,CASFSLAGGPAAKNIQYF,TRBJ2-4,NA,TRBD2,TRBV11-2
TGTGCCAGCTCACTAGGACAGTACAATGAGCAGTTCTTC,CASSLGQYNEQFF,TRBJ2-1,once,NA,TRBV18
TGTGCCAGCAGTTTGCCCCCAAGGGGCGAAAAACTGTTTTTT,CASSLPPRGEKLFF,TRBJ1-4,NA,NA,TRBV28
TGTGCCAGTAGGAGCGGGACCAACTACAATGAGCAGTTCTTC,CASRSGTNYNEQFF,TRBJ2-1,NA,TRBD2,TRBV19
TGCGCCAGCAGCGAGGAGCAGAGGAACACTGAAGCTTTCTTT,CASSEEQRNTEAFF,TRBJ1-1,NA,NA,TRBV4-3
TGTGCCAGTAGTCCTGGGCCTGGTCCTGTCTATGGCTACACCTTC,CASSPGPGPVYGYTF,TRBJ1-2,NA,NA,TRBV19
TGTGCCAGCAGCTTAGGCAGGGAAGAAAAACTGTTTTTT,CASSLGREEKLFF,TRBJ1-4,NA,NA,TRBV13
TGTGCCAGCTCACCTAGACACCCGAGCTCCTATAATTCACCCCTCCACTTT,CASSPRHPSSYNSPLHF,TRBJ1-6,NA,NA,TRBV18
TGTGCCAGCAGCTTAGCGGTAGCGGGACCGACAGATACGCAGTATTTT,CASSLAVAGPTDTQYF,TRBJ2-3,NA,TRBD2,TRBV11-2
TGTGCCAGCAGTCCCCCAGGGGGCAATCAGCCCCAGCATTTT,CASSPPGGNQPQHF,TRBJ1-5,NA,NA,TRBV28
TGCAGCGTTGTGGGACTGAGCAATGGCTACACCTTC,CSVVGLSNGYTF,TRBJ1-2,NA,NA,TRBV29-1
TGTGCCAGCAGCACGTTTCCAGGGGGCAGAAATTCACCCCTCCACTTT,CASSTFPGGRNSPLHF,TRBJ1-6,NA,TRBD1,TRBV5-4
TGCGCCAGCAGCTTGGTCGGCGGGAGGGCCAACACAGATACGCAGTATTTT,CASSLVGGRANTDTQYF,TRBJ2-3,NA,TRBD2,TRBV5-1
TGTGCCAGCAGTTTATCCTTGGGGGGAGATGAGCAGTTCTTC,CASSLSLGGDEQFF,TRBJ2-1,NA,NA,TRBV28
TGTGCCAGCAGTGAAGACAGGGGTTTCTATGGCTACACCTTC,CASSEDRGFYGYTF,TRBJ1-2,NA,TRBD1,TRBV2
TGTGCCAGCTCACTTGTCGCGGGGAACGGGGAGCTGTTTTTT,CASSLVAGNGELFF,TRBJ2-2,NA,NA,TRBV18
TGTGCCAGCAGTTTAGGGGGGGGCAATCAGCCCCAGCATTTT,CASSLGGGNQPQHF,TRBJ1-5,NA,NA,TRBV27
TGTGCCAGCAGTTCCCCCGGGACTAGCGGGAGAGAGCAGTTCTTC,CASSSPGTSGREQFF,TRBJ2-1,NA,TRBD2,TRBV28
TGTGCCAGCAGCCAAGGGACTAGCGGGGGGGCTAGGAACGAGCAGTACTTC,CASSQGTSGGARNEQYF,TRBJ2-7,few,TRBD2,TRBV4-2
TGTGCCAGCAGTCTTAGCGGGGGCACAGATACGCAGTATTTT,CASSLSGGTDTQYF,TRBJ2-3,NA,TRBD2,TRBV2